A single sample gave rise to the 23 T cell receptor beta chains below, sequenced in a study of read filtering for tumor transcriptome and immune sequencing. Molecular barcoded adaptors covering alpha/delta and beta/gamma chains were used on around 370 ng RNA. In TCRdb, the reads were re-called with MiXCR into one record per CDR3 protein. This sample carries 57,000 or so distinct CDR3 sequences, around 18% of them seen once, and the ten largest clones take about an eighth. The sequencing input was a population of CD138-negative cells sorted from bone marrow. These receptors all stem from a donor at least 40 years old with multiple myeloma.

This rearrangement joins TRBV11-1 to TRBJ1-1; 9 positions agree with TRBD1. Germline loops: CDR1 SGHAT, CDR2 FQDESV (reference sequence). V dropped 6 bases and J dropped 5; count of bases not matched to a gene: 7. The CDR3 covers 14 residues. The chain's CDR3 is CASRGDRGETEAFF. The CDR3 nucleotides are TGTGCCAGCAGAGGTGACAGGGGGGAGACTGAAGCTTTCTTT.

This clonotype was seen at least ten times. The CDR3 DNA reads TGTGCCTGGAGTGAGGACTTGTCCTACAATGAGCAGTTCTTC. It encodes CAWSEDLSYNEQFF. The chain combines TRBV30 with TRBJ2-1, with D perhaps TRBD2 (5 bases). V dropped 1 base and J dropped 1 base, with 8 bases sitting between them. The germline CDR1 and CDR2 sequences are GTSNPN and SVGIG (reference sequence). This CDR3 has 14 amino acids.

The chain employs TRBV12-3 or TRBV12-4 and TRBJ1-1; weak D call: TRBD1 (5 bases). CDR3 length: 14 amino acids. V lost 4 bases and J 6 bases, leaving 15 bases between the germline ends. The chain's CDR3 is CASSYMGGGAEAFF. For the CDR3, the DNA is TGTGCCAGCAGTTATATGGGGGGAGGGGCTGAAGCTTTCTTT.

This clonotype was observed at least ten times. This chain uses TRBV7-2 with TRBJ1-3; D not resolved. V lost 5 bases and J lost 0, with 20 bases in between. The CDR3 has 18 amino acids. Germline CDR1 reads SGHTA; CDR2 reads FQGNSA. As DNA, the CDR3 is TGTGCCAGCAGCCCTGCCGGGATCTGGTCTTCCTCTGGAAACACCATATATTTT. Its translation is CASSPAGIWSSSGNTIYF.

This clonotype appeared a few times. V usage is TRBV5-1 and J usage is TRBJ1-5; perhaps TRBD1 as D (5 bases). This CDR3 spans 14 amino acids. V was shortened by 0 bases and J by 6 bases, with 10 bases between the two germline ends. The germline V gene has CDR1 SGHRS and CDR2 YFSETQ. CDR3 nucleotide sequence: TGCGCCAGCAGCTTGGCCGAGGGGAGTCAGCCCCAGCATTTT. Amino acid sequence: CASSLAEGSQPQHF.

This chain joins TRBV29-1 and TRBJ2-1; a possible D gene is TRBD1 (6 bases). The germline gives CDR1 SQVTM, CDR2 ANQGSEA. V gave up 7 bases and J gave up 7 bases, with 11 bases separating them. The CDR3 consists of 11 residues. In DNA form, the CDR3 reads TGCAGCGCACGGACAGTAAATGAGCAGTTCTTC. Translated, it gives CSARTVNEQFF.

This clonotype appeared many times. The J gene is TRBJ2-1, the V gene TRBV7-3; TRBD1 aligns across 9 bases. Trimming removed 5 bases from V and 9 bases from J; junction bases left unmatched: 11. The germline V gene encodes CDR1 SGHTA and CDR2 FQGTGA. The CDR3 extends over 15 amino acids. The DNA of the CDR3 is TGTGCCAGCAGCCCGACTAGGGGACAGGGATCTGAGCAGTTCTTC. This gives the protein CASSPTRGQGSEQFF.

Ten or more counts support this clonotype. J is TRBJ2-3 and V is TRBV19; 7 bases align to TRBD2. Losses at the gene ends were 5 bases for V and 1 base for J; bases not matched to a gene: 6. The CDR3 runs to 15 residues. CDR1 and CDR2 (germline): LNHDA, SQIVND (reference sequence). In DNA form, the CDR3 reads TGTGCCAGTAGTGGCGGCGGGAGCGGCACAGATACGCAGTATTTT. Encoded protein: CASSGGGSGTDTQYF. Using reference TRBV19 and TRBJ2-3 for the parts outside the CDR3, the full variable domain is DGGITQSPKYLFRKEGQNVTLSCEQNLNHDAMYWYRQDPGQGLRLIYYSQIVNDFQKGDIAEGYSVSREKKESFPLTVTSAQKNPTAFYLCASSGGGSGTDTQYFGPGTRLTVL.

This clonotype has ten or more counts. Sequence at one end of the junction differs from germline and may be a read error. This chain uses TRBV20-1 with TRBJ1-4, with 8 positions matching TRBD1. CDR3 length: 15 amino acids. Per germline, CDR1 DFQATT and CDR2 SNEGSKA (reference sequence). The CDR3 DNA reads TGCAGCGCTACTCTGGACAGGGCAACTAATGAAAAACTGTTTTTT. This translates into CSATLDRATNEKLFF.

This clonotype has a handful of counts. This chain links TRBV28 with TRBJ1-5; no firm D call. Per germline, CDR1 MDHEN and CDR2 SYDVKM. This CDR3 has 15 residues. With 3 bases removed from V and 1 base from J, the gap between germline ends came to 10 bases. CDR3 amino acids: CASSFIPASNQPQHF. The CDR3 DNA reads as TGTGCCAGCAGTTTCATCCCGGCCAGCAATCAGCCCCAGCATTTT.

This clonotype was seen many times. The chain has TRBV7-3 and TRBJ2-1; D gene unclear. Per germline, CDR1 SGHTA and CDR2 FQGTGA. Deletions cut 5 bases from V and 5 bases from J, with 10 bases between. The CDR3 runs 13 residues. CDR3 sequence reads: CASSAAIHNEQFF. In DNA, the CDR3 is TGTGCCAGCAGCGCCGCAATCCACAATGAGCAGTTCTTC.

The chain recombines TRBV27 with TRBJ1-5; D is undetermined. The CDR3 is 16 amino acids. The V end was cut by 7 bases, the J end by 4 bases, with 20 bases between. Germline V gene data show CDR1 as MNHEY and CDR2 as SMNVEV (reference sequence). CDR3 in amino acids: CASTPGGKRVNQPQHF. In nucleotides, the CDR3 is TGTGCCAGCACCCCTGGAGGGAAACGAGTTAATCAGCCCCAGCATTTT.

This clonotype has a single count. A junction end diverges from the germline sequence, so it may reflect a read error. The chain has TRBV2 and TRBJ2-1; no firm D call. The CDR3 totals 16 residues. CDR1 SNHLY and CDR2 FYNNEI come from the germline V gene. The CDR3 loop is CAGSPRTPLVYNEQFF. The DNA of the CDR3 is TGTGCCGGCAGTCCCAGAACTCCTTTGGTGTACAATGAGCAGTTCTTC.

This clonotype was seen at least ten times. The J gene is TRBJ1-2, the V gene TRBV20-1, with TRBD1 matching 10 bases. Germline values: CDR1 DFQATT, CDR2 SNEGSKA (reference sequence). Trimming took 6 bases from V and 1 from J; bases not matched to a gene: 11. The CDR3 is made up of 16 amino acids. CDR3 in amino acids: CSALRRQGAFNYGYTF. As DNA, the CDR3 is TGCAGTGCCCTGAGGAGACAGGGGGCCTTTAACTATGGCTACACCTTC.

This clonotype was counted many times. The V gene is TRBV4-2, the J gene TRBJ2-7; 10 bases map to TRBD2. The length of the CDR3 is 16 residues. Germline CDR1 LGHNA, CDR2 YNFKEQ. V lost 0 bases and J lost 7; bases outside the gene matches: 9. This CDR3 reads CASSQDLSGRALEQYF. The CDR3 DNA reads TGTGCCAGCAGCCAAGATCTCAGCGGGAGGGCCCTTGAGCAGTACTTC.

This rearrangement joins TRBV7-3 to TRBJ2-7; D call uncertain. In germline, CDR1 is SGHTA, CDR2 FQGTGA. CDR3 size: 12 residues. Trimming stripped 5 bases from V and 5 bases from J, with 10 bases between. The CDR3 spells CASSRWGNEQYF. The CDR3 nucleotides are TGTGCCAGCAGCCGCTGGGGTAACGAGCAGTACTTC.

This clonotype was picked up many times. The chain uses TRBV20-1 and TRBJ1-1; TRBD1 might be the D (6 bases). The CDR3 runs to 14 residues. Germline-derived CDR1 and CDR2 are DFQATT and SNEGSKA (reference sequence). V was pared by 0 bases and J by 7 bases, with 15 bases between. CDR3 in amino acids: CSARDGGGAGEAFF. The DNA of the CDR3 is TGCAGTGCTAGAGACGGGGGGGGCGCCGGTGAAGCTTTCTTT.

This clonotype rates as medium-sized. The J gene is TRBJ2-1, the V gene TRBV29-1; 8 nucleotides align to TRBD1. The CDR3 extends over 15 amino acids. Per the germline V gene, CDR1 is SQVTM and CDR2 is ANQGSEA. V lost 3 bases, J lost 4 bases, and 8 bases stayed unmatched. Here the CDR3 reads CSVDRRDRFYNEQFF. The CDR3 DNA reads TGCAGCGTTGATCGCCGGGACAGGTTTTACAATGAGCAGTTCTTC.

This chain joins TRBV25-1 and TRBJ2-1; no clear D. From germline, CDR1 is MGHDK and CDR2 SYGVNS. The CDR3 has 19 residues. The V end lost 6 bases, the J end lost 9 bases, and 33 bases lay between the germline ends. CDR3 residues: CASRTPSVFAKREESEQFF. The DNA of the CDR3 is TGTGCCAGCAGAACCCCCTCCGTCTTTGCCAAACGAGAGGAGAGTGAGCAGTTCTTC.

Comment on this clonotype: One end of the junction fails to match germline, which may point to a read error. This chain links TRBV5-1 with TRBJ2-1, with 8 bases fitting TRBD2. The CDR3 covers 15 residues. CDR1 is SGHRS, CDR2 YFSETQ, per germline. Here the CDR3 DNA reads TGCGCCAGCAGCTTTAGCGGGGACTCCTACAATGAGCAGTCCTTC. Translation: CASSFSGDSYNEQSF.

This clonotype occurred many times. The chain couples TRBV19 to TRBJ2-1; TRBD1 agrees at 8 bases. Germline assignment: CDR1 LNHDA and CDR2 SQIVND (reference sequence). The CDR3 totals 13 residues. V lost 6 bases to trimming and J lost 7 bases; unmatched junction nucleotides: 5. CDR3 residues: CASRTGQVNEQFF. DNA of the CDR3: TGTGCCAGTAGGACGGGACAGGTAAATGAGCAGTTCTTC. The full variable domain, in which reference TRBV19 and TRBJ2-1 provide the parts outside the CDR3, is DGGITQSPKYLFRKEGQNVTLSCEQNLNHDAMYWYRQDPGQGLRLIYYSQIVNDFQKGDIAEGYSVSREKKESFPLTVTSAQKNPTAFYLCASRTGQVNEQFFGPGTRLTVL.

This clonotype appeared a few times. This chain connects TRBV5-4 to TRBJ2-1, with 13 bases identical to TRBD2. This CDR3 comprises 15 residues. The V gene's germline CDR1 is SGHNT and CDR2 YYREEE (reference sequence). V lost 3 bases and J lost 7; bases outside the gene matches: 4. The CDR3 is CASSSGTSGMNEQFF. In DNA, the CDR3 is TGTGCCAGCAGCTCCGGGACTAGCGGGATGAATGAGCAGTTCTTC.

In its sample, this clonotype was seen a few times. This chain links TRBV5-1 with TRBJ2-7; TRBD1 matches 7 bases. CDR1 and CDR2 (germline): SGHRS, YFSETQ. The CDR3 length is 15 residues. V dropped 2 bases and J dropped 4; count of bases not matched to a gene: 9. The DNA of the CDR3 is TGCGCCAGCAGCTTCCGACAGGGAATCCGGTACGAGCAGTACTTC. Residues: CASSFRQGIRYEQYF.